Presented here are 22 T cell receptor beta chains from one specimen sequenced in a study of beta chain features in type 1 diabetes. As every portion of the isolated RNA was reverse transcribed, the sequencing read expressed TCRB transcripts. Sequenced by immunoSEQ multiplex PCR; TCRdb stores in-frame clones only, minus some. The sample has about 700,000 clones; around 15% are singletons. Regarding the study as a whole: Shortening of TCRB CDR3s, moderate but significant, appeared in all four CD4+ subsets of Type 1 diabetes patients.

No cognate antigen is known for these TCRs. Sequences were obtained from naive CD4+ T cells from blood. All receptors derive from a man between 18 and 29 years old with type 1 diabetes.

This clone was seen more than once but under ten times. V is TRBV30 and J is TRBJ2-2; D is uncertain. V gave up 4 bases and J gave up 6 bases, with 12 bases separating them. Germline lookup yields CDR1 GTSNPN and CDR2 SVGIG (reference sequence). This CDR3 contains 13 residues. CDR3 sequence reads: CAWNLGVAGELFF. CDR3 DNA: TGTGCCTGGAACCTAGGCGTCGCCGGGGAGCTGTTTTTT. Looking up the rest from reference TRBV30 and TRBJ2-2 gives the full variable domain: SQTIHQWPATLVQPVGSPLSLECTVEGTSNPNLYWYRQAAGRGLQLLFYSVGIGQISSEVPQNLSASRPQDRQFILSSKKLLLSDSGFYLCAWNLGVAGELFFGEGSRLTVL.

The chain carries TRBV11-2 and TRBJ1-5; D remains ambiguous. The CDR3 loop spans 13 amino acids. Trimming removed 3 bases from V and 5 bases from J, with 8 bases in between. The V gene's germline CDR1 is SGHAT and CDR2 FQNNGV. For the CDR3, the DNA is TGTGCCAGCAGCTTCCAACTGTATCAGCCCCAGCATTTT. Amino acids: CASSFQLYQPQHF.

This clone was detected many times. Other nucleotide sequences in the sample specify the same CDR3. The rearrangement joins TRBV18 to TRBJ2-5; no clear D gene. There are 11 residues in the CDR3. V lost 3 bases to trimming and J lost 3 bases, with 2 bases between them. The germline V gene has CDR1 KGHSH and CDR2 LQKENI. CDR3 sequence (DNA): TGTGCCAGCTCACCGGAAGAGACCCAGTACTTC. It specifies CASSPEETQYF.

J is TRBJ1-4 and V is TRBV5-1; D call uncertain. Germline CDR1 and CDR2: SGHRS and YFSETQ. This CDR3 has 14 residues. V shed 0 bases and J shed 10 bases, with 13 bases lying between them. CDR3 loop: CASSLEGTMGKLFF. The DNA of the CDR3 is TGCGCCAGCAGCTTGGAAGGCACGATGGGAAAACTGTTTTTT.

This clone has only a few counts. This chain joins TRBV5-1 and TRBJ2-7; D is unresolved. Germline values: CDR1 SGHRS, CDR2 YFSETQ. This CDR3 is 17 amino acids long. Trimming took 0 bases from V and 7 from J, leaving 23 bases between them. For the CDR3, the DNA is TGCGCCAGCAGCTTGGGTAATCCTTGGACCCTCCGAGCGGAGCAGTACTTC. It yields the protein CASSLGNPWTLRAEQYF. The full variable domain, with the rest looked up from reference TRBV5-1 and TRBJ2-7, is KAGVTQTPRYLIKTRGQQVTLSCSPISGHRSVSWYQQTPGQGLQFLFEYFSETQRNKGNFPGRFSGRQFSNSRSEMNVSTLELGDSALYLCASSLGNPWTLRAEQYFGPGTRLTVT.

This clone was observed a handful of times. V gene TRBV30 combines with J gene TRBJ1-4; D is perhaps TRBD1 (5 bases). Looked up from germline, CDR1 is GTSNPN and CDR2 is SVGIG (reference sequence). The CDR3 has 14 residues. The germline V and J ends were trimmed by 2 bases and 0 bases, with 7 bases remaining between them. CDR3 DNA sequence: TGTGCCTGGAGTACAGGAACAACTAATGAAAAACTGTTTTTT. Its translation: CAWSTGTTNEKLFF. The whole variable domain, remainder taken from reference TRBV30 and TRBJ1-4, is SQTIHQWPATLVQPVGSPLSLECTVEGTSNPNLYWYRQAAGRGLQLLFYSVGIGQISSEVPQNLSASRPQDRQFILSSKKLLLSDSGFYLCAWSTGTTNEKLFFGSGTQLSVL.

This clone has only a few counts. The J gene is TRBJ1-1, the V gene TRBV14, with 9 bases lining up with TRBD1. The junction had 6 bases not matched to a gene; V was cut back by 6 bases and J by 4 bases. CDR3 length: 14 amino acids. Germline assignment: CDR1 SGHDN and CDR2 FVKESK. The CDR3 nucleotides are TGTGCCAGCAGACTGACAGGGGGAGGCACTGAAGCTTTCTTT. Translating gives CASRLTGGGTEAFF.

The V call is TRBV2, the J call TRBJ1-5; 9 nucleotides align to TRBD1. Unmatched junction bases numbered 5, after V lost 8 bases and J lost 6 bases. The germline CDR1 and CDR2 sequences are SNHLY and FYNNEI. The CDR3 is 13 residues long. The CDR3 nucleotides read TGTGCCAGCGGGACAGGGTTAGGTCAGCCCCAGCATTTT. Protein product: CASGTGLGQPQHF.

In nucleotides, the CDR3 is TGTGCCAGCAGTGAGCCGGGCAGGGCTGGGGCCAACGTCCTGACTTTC. Encoded protein: CASSEPGRAGANVLTF. The V call is TRBV6-1, the J call TRBJ2-6; D is perhaps TRBD1 (5 bases). Germline V gene lookup returns CDR1 MNHNS and CDR2 SASEGT. The V gene lost 3 bases and the J gene lost 2 bases, with 11 bases spanning the gap. There are 16 residues in the CDR3.

This chain uses TRBV7-9 with TRBJ1-2; no clear D. Germline assignment: CDR1 SEHNR and CDR2 FQNEAQ (reference sequence). V lost 4 bases and J lost 6, with 18 bases in between. The CDR3 has 15 residues. CDR3 in DNA: TGTGCCAGCAGCTCCAGTCTTCAGCCCGGGGATGGCTACACCTTC. Its translation: CASSSSLQPGDGYTF.

The J gene is TRBJ2-7, the V gene TRBV30; 9 bases align to TRBD1. CDR1 is GTSNPN and CDR2 is SVGIG in the germline V gene (reference sequence). V shed 5 bases, J shed 3 bases, and the junction held 14 bases outside the gene matches. There are 16 residues in the CDR3. This CDR3 is CAWAGSPRDRVYEQYF. Written as DNA, the CDR3 is TGTGCCTGGGCCGGATCCCCCCGGGACAGGGTCTACGAGCAGTACTTC.

The genes are TRBV7-9 and TRBJ1-6; D not resolved. This CDR3 contains 15 residues. V was pared by 1 base and J by 4 bases, with 8 bases between. Germline V CDR1 and CDR2: SEHNR, FQNEAQ (reference sequence). This chain's CDR3 is CASSLGAGYNSPLHF. CDR3 DNA: TGTGCCAGCAGCTTAGGCGCGGGGTATAATTCACCCCTCCACTTT.

J is TRBJ1-1 and V is TRBV5-5, with TRBD1 matching 7 bases. The J segment lost 3 bases and the V segment lost 5 bases, leaving 4 bases of the junction unmatched. Germline V gene data show CDR1 as SGHKS and CDR2 as YYEKEE (reference sequence). CDR3 length equals 13 residues. CDR3 DNA sequence: TGTGCCAGCAGAAACAGGGGTTACACTGAAGCTTTCTTT. As protein: CASRNRGYTEAFF. The complete variable domain, with remaining parts taken from reference TRBV5-5 and TRBJ1-1, reads DAGVTQSPTHLIKTRGQQVTLRCSPISGHKSVSWYQQVLGQGPQFIFQYYEKEERGRGNFPDRFSARQFPNYSSELNVNALLLGDSALYLCASRNRGYTEAFFGQGTRLTVV.

This sequence joins TRBV5-1 and TRBJ2-1; possibly TRBD2 for D (5 bases). Germline loops: CDR1 SGHRS, CDR2 YFSETQ. The CDR3 is 15 amino acids. Trimming stripped 4 bases from V and 2 bases from J, with 13 bases between. The CDR3 nucleotides are TGCGCCAGCAGCACCGGACTGAAAACCTACAATGAGCAGTTCTTC. Its protein product is CASSTGLKTYNEQFF.

A few counts support this clone. This chain connects TRBV7-9 to TRBJ2-7; D gene unclear. CDR3 length equals 12 residues. The V end was cut by 7 bases, the J end by 5 bases, with 12 bases between. Looked up from germline, CDR1 is SEHNR and CDR2 is FQNEAQ (reference sequence). CDR3 DNA: TGTGCCAGCACCTTCGGCAGCAACGAGCAGTACTTC. It codes for CASTFGSNEQYF.

The chain couples TRBV29-1 to TRBJ2-1; D gene ambiguous. Trimming shortened V by 7 bases and J by 6 bases, and 13 bases separated the two germline ends. CDR1 is SQVTM, CDR2 ANQGSEA, per germline. This CDR3 is 12 amino acids long. The CDR3 coding sequence is TGCAGCGCCCTGGGAACTGGCAATGAGCAGTTCTTC. Translated, it gives CSALGTGNEQFF.

This clone was seen a handful of times. This chain links TRBV7-2 with TRBJ1-1, with D uncertain. This CDR3 has 14 amino acids. The germline gives CDR1 SGHTA, CDR2 FQGNSA. Trimming shortened V by 1 base and J by 1 base, and 7 bases separated the two germline ends. Here the CDR3 DNA reads TGTGCCAGCAGCTTAGGGCACTGGAACACTGAAGCTTTCTTT. This encodes CASSLGHWNTEAFF. Full variable domain (remainder filled in from reference TRBV7-2 and TRBJ1-1): GAGVSQSPSNKVTEKGKDVELRCDPISGHTALYWYRQSLGQGLEFLIYFQGNSAPDKSGLPSDRFSAERTGGSVSTLTIQRTQQEDSAVYLCASSLGHWNTEAFFGQGTRLTVV.

The V and J genes are TRBV15 and TRBJ1-2, with 9 bases aligning to TRBD1. CDR1 is LNHNV, CDR2 YYDKDF, per germline (reference sequence). V trimming: 5 bases; J trimming: 4 bases; junction bases outside the gene matches: 8. The CDR3 covers 15 residues. The DNA of the CDR3 is TGTGCCACCAGCGTACGACAGGGGGGAAGCTATGGCTACACCTTC. Translated: CATSVRQGGSYGYTF.

In this sample, this clone turned up a few times. This chain links TRBV7-9 with TRBJ2-5; D gene unclear. Germline V gene lookup returns CDR1 SEHNR and CDR2 FQNEAQ (reference sequence). The CDR3 spans 16 residues. V shed 0 bases and J shed 3 bases, with 14 bases lying between them. For the CDR3, the DNA is TGTGCCAGCAGCTTAGCGCCGGGCCCAATGGAAGAGACCCAGTACTTC. It translates to CASSLAPGPMEETQYF.

This clone was seen at least ten times. This chain joins TRBV13 and TRBJ2-1; D remains unclear. The CDR3 runs 12 residues. Germline V gives CDR1 PRHDT, CDR2 FYEKMQ (reference sequence). V lost 4 bases, J lost 10 bases, and 11 bases lay in between. In nucleotides, the CDR3 is TGTGCCAGCAGCTGGACGTCTAACGAGCAGTTCTTC. It encodes CASSWTSNEQFF.

J is TRBJ2-2 and V is TRBV15, with 7 bases fitting TRBD1. CDR3 length equals 14 residues. Germline CDR1 is LNHNV and CDR2 is YYDKDF (reference sequence). The trim removed 5 bases at V and 2 bases at J, leaving 2 bases unmatched. CDR3 protein: CATSRDSNTGELFF. As DNA, the CDR3 is TGTGCCACCAGCCGGGACAGCAACACCGGGGAGCTGTTTTTT.

The chain uses TRBV2 and TRBJ2-7; 7 nucleotides agree with TRBD1. CDR1 is SNHLY, CDR2 FYNNEI, per germline. V lost 3 bases and J lost 3; bases outside the gene matches: 5. This CDR3 is built from 14 residues. The CDR3 here is CASSDPGTVYEQYF. The CDR3 DNA reads as TGTGCCAGCAGTGACCCCGGGACAGTCTACGAGCAGTACTTC.